One sample yielded the 25 T cell receptor beta chains listed below, sequenced in a study of spatial heterogeneity in lung cancer. Stated time point: sample taken at primary tumor resection. TCRdb ran MiXCR on the 5' RACE reads and lists one entry per CDR3 protein. The data show tens of thousands of distinct CDR3 sequences, with roughly an eighth seen just once and 55% to 70% held by the top ten. The sample in question was PBMCs, obtained at surgery. The receptors here all came from a male donor with early-stage non-small cell lung cancer.

The chain recombines TRBV4-3 with TRBJ2-5; possible D gene TRBD2, 5 bases. Germline V gives CDR1 LGHNA, CDR2 YSLEER. The CDR3 totals 15 residues. V lost 1 base to trimming and J lost 5 bases, with 14 bases between them. CDR3: CASSQGRTLGETQYF. CDR3 bases: TGCGCCAGCAGCCAAGGGAGGACCTTGGGGGAGACCCAGTACTTC.

This clonotype has at least ten counts. The V and J genes are TRBV18 and TRBJ1-1, with 9 bases lining up with TRBD1. Germline loops: CDR1 KGHSH, CDR2 LQKENI. There are 15 residues in the CDR3. Unmatched junction bases numbered 4, after V lost 0 bases and J lost 5 bases. CDR3 protein: CASSPPTGGITEAFF. For the CDR3, the DNA is TGTGCCAGCTCACCACCGACAGGGGGTATAACTGAAGCTTTCTTT. Variable domain in full (rest from reference TRBV18 and TRBJ1-1): NAGVMQNPRHLVRRRGQEARLRCSPMKGHSHVYWYRQLPEEGLKFMVYLQKENIIDESGMPKERFSAEFPKEGPSILRIQQVVRGDSAAYFCASSPPTGGITEAFFGQGTRLTVV.

Ten or more counts support this clonotype. The chain uses TRBV20-1 and TRBJ1-1; D gene uncertain. The CDR3 runs 14 residues. Germline lookup yields CDR1 DFQATT and CDR2 SNEGSKA (reference sequence). Trimming pared 0 bases from V and 2 bases from J, leaving 10 bases between. The CDR3 region has the DNA TGCAGTGCTAGAGATCAACGTCCTAACACTGAAGCTTTCTTT. Protein sequence: CSARDQRPNTEAFF.

This clonotype showed up many times. This chain links TRBV20-1 with TRBJ2-3, with no clear D. Germline CDR1 and CDR2: DFQATT and SNEGSKA (reference sequence). CDR3 size: 15 residues. V was cut by 0 bases and J by 6 bases, with 16 bases left in between. The DNA of the CDR3 is TGCAGTGCTAGAGATTCCCGTGGGATGACGGATACGCAGTATTTT. Translated, it gives CSARDSRGMTDTQYF.

The chain is built from TRBV5-1 and TRBJ1-1; 9 bases line up with TRBD1. This CDR3 comprises 14 residues. From germline, CDR1 is SGHRS and CDR2 YFSETQ. The V segment lost 4 bases and the J segment 4 bases; nucleotides outside the gene matches: 5. In DNA, the CDR3 is TGCGCCAGCAGCGCGACAGGGGGGAGCACTGAAGCTTTCTTT. Its translation: CASSATGGSTEAFF.

V usage is TRBV29-1 and J usage is TRBJ1-1, with TRBD1 as a possible D gene (6 bases). The CDR3 is 13 residues long. CDR1 is SQVTM and CDR2 is ANQGSEA in the germline V gene. Deletions cut 6 bases from V and 5 bases from J, with 16 bases between. CDR3 loop: CSVQGGGNTEAFF. Written as DNA, the CDR3 is TGCAGCGTGCAAGGGGGGGGCAATACTGAAGCTTTCTTT. The full variable domain, its missing parts supplied by reference TRBV29-1 and TRBJ1-1, is SAVISQKPSRDICQRGTSLTIQCQVDSQVTMMFWYRQQPGQSLTLIATANQGSEATYESGFVIDKFPISRPNLTFSTLTVSNMSPEDSSIYLCSVQGGGNTEAFFGQGTRLTVV.

This clonotype was recorded many times. The chain is built from TRBV6-1 and TRBJ1-1; D unclear. The germline V and J ends were trimmed by 0 bases and 4 bases, with 9 bases remaining between them. The germline CDR1 and CDR2 sequences are MNHNS and SASEGT. The CDR3 runs 14 residues. CDR3 in DNA: TGTGCCAGCAGTGAAGCTGAATTTTTCACTGAAGCTTTCTTT. Translation: CASSEAEFFTEAFF.

J is TRBJ1-5 and V is TRBV5-6; 8 bases line up with TRBD1. V trimming: 0 bases; J trimming: 3 bases; junction bases outside the gene matches: 2. Germline CDR1 and CDR2: SGHDT and YYEEEE. The CDR3 is 15 amino acids. The CDR3 here is CASSLGQGNNQPQHF. For the CDR3, the DNA is TGTGCCAGCAGCTTGGGACAGGGGAACAATCAGCCCCAGCATTTT.

This clonotype was observed a few times. The chain links TRBV12-5 to TRBJ1-1, with D perhaps matching TRBD1 (5 bases). CDR1 is LGHNT, CDR2 FRNRAP, per germline. The ends were cut back, 1 base at V and 0 bases at J, with 15 bases in the middle. There are 17 residues in the CDR3. The CDR3 is CASGLGIDSHMNTEAFF. The CDR3 nucleotides read TGTGCTAGTGGTTTGGGAATAGACAGCCATATGAACACTGAAGCTTTCTTT.

V is TRBV10-2 and J is TRBJ2-7; possible D gene TRBD1, 5 bases. V was shortened by 7 bases and J by 5 bases, with 15 bases between the two germline ends. The CDR3 totals 13 residues. From germline, CDR1 is WSHSY and CDR2 SAAADI. CDR3 sequence (DNA): TGCGCCAGCATCGAACGACAGTTCGACGAGCAGTACTTC. This encodes CASIERQFDEQYF.

In its sample, this clonotype was seen many times. The rearrangement uses TRBV7-8 and TRBJ1-1; unclear D gene. The CDR3 has 14 residues. The V gene's germline CDR1 is SGHVS and CDR2 FQNEAQ. The V and J ends lost 2 bases and 1 base respectively, with 8 bases between them. CDR3 in amino acids: CASSLKFPNTEAFF. The DNA for the CDR3 is TGTGCCAGCAGCTTAAAGTTCCCGAACACTGAAGCTTTCTTT.

This chain connects TRBV27 to TRBJ2-5, with D maybe TRBD1 (5 bases). Germline V gives CDR1 MNHEY, CDR2 SMNVEV (reference sequence). V lost 2 bases and J 4 bases, leaving 8 bases between the germline ends. The CDR3 has 13 amino acids. As DNA, the CDR3 is TGTGCCAGCAGTTTAATAGGGGCAGAGACCCAGTACTTC. Translated: CASSLIGAETQYF.

This clonotype was seen many times. This rearrangement joins TRBV5-1 to TRBJ2-5; no firm D call. Between the trimmed V and J ends, which lost 2 bases and 5 bases, there was a span of 10 bases. The V gene's germline CDR1 is SGHRS and CDR2 YFSETQ. The CDR3 runs to 13 residues. CDR3 region: CASSLEGTETQYF. CDR3 nucleotides: TGCGCCAGCAGCTTAGAAGGAACGGAGACCCAGTACTTC.

This clonotype has just a few counts. The CDR3 DNA reads as TGTGCCAGCAATTCCCAGGGGGCTAATGAAAAACTGTTTTTT. Encoded protein: CASNSQGANEKLFF. This chain uses TRBV2 with TRBJ1-4; TRBD1 aligns across 7 bases. V shed 7 bases, J shed 3 bases, and the junction held 5 bases outside the gene matches. The CDR3 is 14 residues long. Per the germline V gene, CDR1 is SNHLY and CDR2 is FYNNEI.

The V gene is TRBV2, the J gene TRBJ2-7; D not certain. Germline loops: CDR1 SNHLY, CDR2 FYNNEI. The V end was cut by 7 bases, the J end by 6 bases, with 13 bases between. There are 12 residues in the CDR3. CDR3 protein: CASMEFVGEQYF. The CDR3 bases are TGTGCCAGCATGGAGTTCGTGGGCGAGCAGTACTTC.

This clonotype was picked up many times. The J gene is TRBJ1-6, the V gene TRBV29-1; TRBD1 is a possible D gene (6 bases). In germline, CDR1 is SQVTM, CDR2 ANQGSEA. The CDR3 loop spans 14 amino acids. The V end lost 4 bases, the J end lost 8 bases, and 15 bases lay between the germline ends. CDR3 sequence reads: CSVADSYVDSPLHF. The CDR3 DNA follows: TGCAGCGTTGCGGACAGTTACGTGGATTCACCCCTCCACTTT.

This clonotype was recorded a few times. The chain has TRBV4-3 and TRBJ2-3; D gene unclear. Germline assignment: CDR1 LGHNA and CDR2 YSLEER. The CDR3 runs 15 residues. Trimming took off 0 bases at V and 5 bases at J, with 12 bases between the two ends. The CDR3 is CASSQEWIWEDTQYF. In DNA, the CDR3 is TGCGCCAGCAGCCAAGAGTGGATTTGGGAAGATACGCAGTATTTT.

In its sample, this clonotype was seen a few times. The V gene is TRBV7-2, the J gene TRBJ2-5; D ambiguous. Germline values: CDR1 SGHTA, CDR2 FQGNSA. The CDR3 spans 14 residues. V was cut by 1 base and J by 1 base, with 7 bases left in between. CDR3 bases: TGTGCCAGCAGCTTAGAACAGATCCAAGAGACCCAGTACTTC. It translates to CASSLEQIQETQYF. The variable domain in full, with the rest retrieved from reference TRBV7-2 and TRBJ2-5, is GAGVSQSPSNKVTEKGKDVELRCDPISGHTALYWYRQSLGQGLEFLIYFQGNSAPDKSGLPSDRFSAERTGGSVSTLTIQRTQQEDSAVYLCASSLEQIQETQYFGPGTRLLVL.

The chain carries TRBV29-1 and TRBJ1-1; TRBD1 is a possible D gene (6 bases). Trimming removed 6 bases from V and 0 bases from J, with 11 bases in between. The CDR3 is 13 amino acids. Germline loops: CDR1 SQVTM, CDR2 ANQGSEA. As DNA, the CDR3 is TGCAGCGTGAAGGGGGAACTGAACACTGAAGCTTTCTTT. Its translation is CSVKGELNTEAFF. Complete variable domain (other parts from reference TRBV29-1 and TRBJ1-1): SAVISQKPSRDICQRGTSLTIQCQVDSQVTMMFWYRQQPGQSLTLIATANQGSEATYESGFVIDKFPISRPNLTFSTLTVSNMSPEDSSIYLCSVKGELNTEAFFGQGTRLTVV.

The table lists this clonotype with many counts. The rearrangement joins TRBV5-1 to TRBJ1-4, with D maybe TRBD1 (5 bases). Trimming took off 4 bases at V and 8 bases at J, with 18 bases between the two ends. Germline CDR1 and CDR2: SGHRS and YFSETQ. The CDR3 has 15 amino acids. CDR3 sequence: CASSLRGEAGEKLFF. The CDR3 DNA sequence: TGCGCCAGCAGCCTACGAGGGGAGGCGGGCGAAAAACTGTTTTTT.

This clonotype was recorded a few times. CDR3 DNA sequence: TGTGCCAGCAGCTCTGGGGACCGTATGAGCTCCTACGAGCAGTACTTC. Protein: CASSSGDRMSSYEQYF. The J gene is TRBJ2-7, the V gene TRBV7-2; either TRBD1 or TRBD2 may supply D (5 bases each). The germline V and J ends were trimmed by 4 bases and 0 bases, with 16 bases remaining between them. The CDR3 is made up of 16 amino acids. The germline V gene encodes CDR1 SGHTA and CDR2 FQGNSA.

CDR3 loop: CASSLPGQQETQYF. The CDR3 DNA sequence: TGCGCCAGCAGCTTACCGGGACAGCAAGAGACCCAGTACTTC. The chain has TRBV5-1 and TRBJ2-5; 7 positions match TRBD1. The CDR3 totals 14 residues. With 2 bases clipped from V and 2 bases from J, the junction kept 3 bases outside the gene matches. Germline V gene lookup returns CDR1 SGHRS and CDR2 YFSETQ.

In this sample, this clonotype turned up a few times. The chain recombines TRBV20-1 with TRBJ2-1, with TRBD1 matching 7 bases. J was trimmed by 7 bases and V by 5 bases; bases with no gene match: 8. The CDR3 is 13 residues long. Germline loops: CDR1 DFQATT, CDR2 SNEGSKA (reference sequence). The CDR3 nucleotides are TGCAGTGCTCGTAAGACAGGGTTAAATGAGCAGTTCTTC. This sequence encodes CSARKTGLNEQFF.

This clonotype has more than one count but fewer than ten. The chain has TRBV7-2 and TRBJ2-4; D is unresolved. The length of the CDR3 is 13 residues. V was trimmed by 2 bases and J by 8 bases, leaving 10 bases between them. Germline values: CDR1 SGHTA, CDR2 FQGNSA. CDR3 residues: CASSLSPEDIQYF. The CDR3 DNA is TGTGCCAGCAGCTTATCCCCAGAGGACATTCAGTACTTC.

The genes are TRBV3-1 and TRBJ2-7; the match to TRBD1 covers 9 bases. This CDR3 comprises 15 residues. CDR1 is LGHDT, CDR2 YNNKEL, per germline (reference sequence). The trim removed 6 bases at V and 1 base at J, leaving 7 bases unmatched. The CDR3 nucleotides are TGTGCCAGCAGTCCCTCCGGACAGGGGTCCTACGAGCAGTACTTC. Amino acid sequence: CASSPSGQGSYEQYF.